The present T cell receptor (beta chain) was sequenced within a study of blood T cell repertoires in COVID-19 (dated by TCRdb to 2020 to 2021). Study-level background: The collaborator samples originated in the United States, Italy and Spain and spanned the acute and convalescent phases of COVID-19. The prospective study material was composed of cDNA or gDNA derived from T cells, B-cell-depleted T cells, or PBMCs. Subjects who had been exposed to COVID-19, were actively infected with it, or had recovered from it provided the deeply sampled blood TCRbeta repertoires that made up the dataset. The repertoires were released in a freely available public database intended as a resource for research on the immune response to SARS-CoV-2. Samples were obtained from the ongoing ImmuneRACE study (first 160 participants) and from 950 to 1,500 subjects provided by 6 global collaborators. Nearly every sample came with metadata listing a de-identified subject ID, COVID-19 status, age in years and sex. HLA class I and class II types, where available, came from metadata supplied by the sample provider rather than from assay-based typing.

As for this clone: This clone's antigen is unknown. No much larger clonotype is one base removed from it; base qualities were not supplied.

TCRbeta CDR3 regions were amplified from genomic DNA using the immunoSEQ Assay, a bias-controlled multiplex PCR. Per the authors' processing: The number of nucleated cells in each sample was estimated from the amplification of reference gene primers within the assay. Sequence reads were collapsed and filtered to measure the absolute abundance of every unique TCRbeta CDR3 rearrangement. Productive Simpson clonality was computed per sample as the square root of Simpson's diversity index over productive rearrangements. Drawn from immuneACCESS, this table holds only the in-frame rearrangements with V and J called that TCRdb kept. Clones are partly lost; checked studies trace under half to an unresolved V gene and leave the rest unexplained. V and J calls plus clone size are reproduced from that table; the DNA served to infer D and trimming. Here the sample has about 300,000 clones; about 82% occur a single time. The top ten constitute approximately 1.5% of the sample.

Whole blood was collected in K2EDTA tubes by collaborating institutions according to the institutions' own protocols. For TCRbeta analysis, collaborators shipped samples as frozen whole blood, isolated PBMCs, or DNA extracted from either of those sample types. On the study overall, not on this receptor specifically: Clinical and demographic metadata were provided uncurated, with the amount varying by source and participant.

In the germline V gene, CDR1 corresponds to SGHRS and CDR2 to YFSETQ. From its cysteine to its phenylalanine, the CDR3 spans 14 amino acids. The CDR3 DNA has 42 bases and is translated from base 1. For this chain, trimming is 5 bases at the V end and 5 bases at the J end, and the number of junction bases without a gene match is 7. The V and J segments used are TRBV5-1 and TRBJ2-5, with 9 bases aligning to TRBD1. The receptor was isolated from a woman in her forties or fifties with acute or convalescent COVID-19. The material sequenced was peripheral blood. Here is the DNA: TGCGCCAGCAGTTCACAGGGGGCGGAGGAGACCCAGTACTTC. It specifies CASSSQGAEETQYF.